This T cell receptor beta chain originates from a study of blood T cell repertoires in COVID-19. Whole-study context: COVID-19 samples collected from the United States, Italy and Spain covered acute and convalescent phases. PBMCs, B-cell-depleted T cells, or T cells were the source of the cDNA or gDNA that made up the material.

The germline CDR1 and CDR2 sequences are SGHTA and FQGTGA. This CDR3 region has 15 residues. J lost 9 bases, V lost 4 bases, and 12 bases had no gene match. Authors' analysis steps: Nucleated cell number was recorded as an estimate derived from reference gene primer amplification. Only in-frame clones appear in the TCRdb table, and some are missing; sequencing was by immunoSEQ multiplex PCR. V and J calls and clone size are copied from that table; D and trimming were computed from the DNA. The sample yields over 100,000 clones, approximately 88% seen once. The sequenced sample consisted of peripheral blood. This clonotype was obtained from a human donor in a cohort sampled during active COVID-19. The chain uses TRBV7-3 and TRBJ2-3, with 8 bases lining up with TRBD2. Here the CDR3 reads CASSSIPGGLETQYF. CDR3 sequence (DNA): TGTGCCAGCAGCTCCATTCCGGGGGGGTTGGAGACGCAGTATTTT.